This T cell receptor beta chain was captured in a study of cytomegalovirus exposure and HLA in healthy donors. Study results and limitations: In a later analysis, TCR beta V- and J-gene trimming was associated with a missense DCLRE1C variant.

On this clone itself: Its target is not known.

In the PCR, 60 Vbeta and 13 Jbeta primers were used. Clones were read by immunoSEQ multiplex PCR, and TCRdb kept only the in-frame ones, dropping some. The table shows about 170,000 clones, with approximately 82% occurring only once. With 3 bases removed from V and 1 base from J, the gap between germline ends came to 13 bases. This CDR3 spans 15 amino acids. In germline, CDR1 is SEHNR, CDR2 FQNEAQ (reference sequence). This receptor was identified in a male donor in good health and CMV-seronegative. The sequencing sample was made of PBMCs. This chain connects TRBV7-9 to TRBJ2-7; a weak D match, TRBD2 (6 bases). The CDR3 here is CASSFGAGSSYEQYF. The CDR3 bases are TGTGCCAGCAGCTTTGGGGCGGGATCTTCCTACGAGCAGTACTTC.